This T cell receptor beta chain was captured in a study of T cell responses to AZD1222 COVID-19 vaccine. Repertoires were generated with immunoSEQ multiplex PCR, while TCRdb's copy carries only in-frame clones and drops some. The profile covers tens of thousands of clones, with about 80% appearing a single time and around 15% taken by the ten largest. This CDR3 has 13 amino acids. Germline V gives CDR1 MNHEY, CDR2 SMNVEV (reference sequence). V was trimmed by 0 bases and J by 3 bases, leaving 5 bases between them. The gene calls are TRBV27 and TRBJ1-2; D remains ambiguous. The sequencing used peripheral blood, collected 28 days after the second AZD1222 dose. The origin of this receptor is an adult who received the AZD1222 COVID-19 vaccine. CDR3 coding DNA: TGTGCCAGCAGTTTATCGGGAGACTATGGCTACACCTTC. Protein product: CASSLSGDYGYTF.